These 8 T cell receptor beta chains were sequenced from one sample in a study of blood T cells in healthy people across ages. Using a J-beta primer mix together with a sample-barcoded 5' primer, a second PCR was run for roughly 6 to 12 cycles. TCRdb reanalysed the 5' RACE reads using MiXCR and keeps one entry per CDR3 protein. The table lists 950,000 to 1,200,000 distinct CDR3 sequences, more than 30% of them singletons, with 13% in the top ten. The sequenced sample consisted of blood. These receptors all come from a man younger than 30 in good health.

This chain joins TRBV2 and TRBJ2-4, with TRBD1 matching over 9 bases. The length of the CDR3 is 14 residues. Germline V gene data show CDR1 as SNHLY and CDR2 as FYNNEI. V gave up 11 bases and J gave up 1 base; unmatched junction bases: 6. The CDR3 is CAGTDRGAKNIQYF. Here the CDR3 DNA reads TGTGCCGGCACAGACAGGGGGGCCAAAAACATTCAGTACTTC.

This rearrangement joins TRBV20-1 to TRBJ1-5; D may be TRBD1 (5 bases). The CDR3 has 13 residues. The germline V gene has CDR1 DFQATT and CDR2 SNEGSKA (reference sequence). V lost 4 bases, J lost 4 bases, and 11 bases lay in between. CDR3 in DNA: TGCAGTGCTATTGGGGCAGGGAATCAGCCCCAGCATTTT. Translated: CSAIGAGNQPQHF.

The rearrangement uses TRBV4-3 and TRBJ2-2; D not certain. The CDR3 consists of 14 residues. CDR1 is LGHNA, CDR2 YSLEER, per germline. Deletions cut 1 base from V and 4 bases from J, with 7 bases between. CDR3 sequence (DNA): TGCGCCAGCAGCCAAGCCCAGATCACCGGGGAGCTGTTTTTT. It encodes CASSQAQITGELFF.

V usage is TRBV19 and J usage is TRBJ2-5; weak D call: TRBD1 (6 bases). Germline V gene sequence: CDR1 LNHDA, CDR2 SQIVND (reference sequence). The CDR3 has 14 residues. V lost 4 bases to trimming and J lost 2 bases, with 11 bases between them. The CDR3 nucleotides are TGTGCCAGTAGTACAGGGGCAGGACAAGAGACCCAGTACTTC. The encoded protein is CASSTGAGQETQYF.

On this clonotype itself: The junction differs from germline at one of its ends, possibly a read error. The rearrangement uses TRBV2 and TRBJ2-3; the match to TRBD1 covers 9 bases. This CDR3 has 16 residues. Germline V gene data show CDR1 as SNHLY and CDR2 as FYNNEI. This CDR3 reads CASTGTGSFFADTQYF. Here the CDR3 DNA reads TGCGCCAGCACAGGGACAGGGAGTTTTTTTGCGGATACGCAGTATTTT.

The chain employs TRBV10-3 and TRBJ1-5; D gene uncertain. This CDR3 is built from 11 residues. V lost 7 bases and J lost 4, with 5 bases in between. Looked up from germline, CDR1 is ENHRY and CDR2 is SYGVKD. The CDR3 loop reads CAITRNQPQHF. For the CDR3, the DNA is TGTGCCATCACCCGTAATCAGCCCCAGCATTTT.

This clonotype was counted a single time. A read error may produce the germline difference seen at one junction end. The chain links TRBV10-3 to TRBJ2-5, with TRBD2 matching over 9 bases. Germline loops: CDR1 ENHRY, CDR2 SYGVKD. CDR3 size: 17 residues. CDR3 amino acids: CATIAVIRLAEQEAQYF. CDR3 nucleotide sequence: TGTGCCACCATCGCCGTGATCAGACTAGCGGAGCAAGAGGCCCAGTACTTC.

This clonotype has a handful of counts. The chain has TRBV20-1 and TRBJ1-2; D unresolved. CDR1 and CDR2 from the germline V gene are DFQATT and SNEGSKA (reference sequence). Deletions cut 0 bases from V and 4 bases from J, with 18 bases between. The CDR3 runs to 16 residues. This CDR3 is CSARELADSPLYGYTF. CDR3 in DNA: TGCAGTGCTAGAGAGTTAGCAGATTCTCCCCTCTATGGCTACACCTTC.